The 27 T cell receptor beta chains presented below share a single source sample, sequenced in a study of cytomegalovirus exposure and HLA in healthy donors. The PCR was carried out with 60 Vbeta primers and 13 Jbeta primers. TCRdb keeps only in-frame clones here, not all; method: immunoSEQ multiplex PCR. The top ten hold 5.5% to 7.5% of the sample, which has more than 150,000 clones, around 80% seen once. The specimen sequenced was PBMCs. The receptors stem from a woman between 40 and 50 years old in good health and CMV-seropositive.

The chain employs TRBV4-2 and TRBJ1-3; 7 bases are shared with TRBD1. J gave up 0 bases and V 5 bases, and 4 bases lay outside the gene matches. Germline V gene lookup returns CDR1 LGHNA and CDR2 YNFKEQ. This CDR3 spans 15 amino acids. In DNA form, the CDR3 reads TGTGCCAGCAGCTCCGACAGGGCCTCTGGAAACACCATATATTTT. Translated, it gives CASSSDRASGNTIYF.

The genes are TRBV6-1 and TRBJ2-5; 9 nucleotides match TRBD2. Germline V lookup: CDR1 MNHNS, CDR2 SASEGT. After removal of 2 bases from V and 4 bases from J, the junction contained 11 bases not matched to a gene. The CDR3 spans 17 residues. CDR3 residues: CASSESLAGGRGETQYF. CDR3 sequence (DNA): TGTGCCAGCAGTGAAAGTTTGGCGGGGGGGCGGGGAGAGACCCAGTACTTC.

The chain employs TRBV7-9 and TRBJ2-1, with a tentative D call TRBD2 (6 bases). The CDR3 is made up of 15 amino acids. Germline V gene lookup returns CDR1 SEHNR and CDR2 FQNEAQ (reference sequence). Trimming shortened V by 5 bases and J by 10 bases, and 21 bases separated the two germline ends. The CDR3 spells CASSPGVTFMREQFF. In DNA, the CDR3 is TGTGCCAGCAGCCCGGGGGTCACATTCATGAGGGAGCAGTTCTTC.

The chain joins TRBV19 to TRBJ1-2, with a weak D call TRBD1 (6 bases). The CDR3 is made up of 14 amino acids. CDR1 and CDR2 (germline): LNHDA, SQIVND (reference sequence). V was pared by 5 bases and J by 8 bases, with 18 bases between. In DNA, the CDR3 is TGTGCCAGTAGTCTAACGGGGGGCCCTCGGGGCTACACCTTC. It specifies CASSLTGGPRGYTF.

This clone was seen just once. The chain employs TRBV2 and TRBJ1-4; D is perhaps TRBD1 (5 bases). The V and J ends lost 7 bases and 8 bases respectively, with 11 bases between them. Germline CDR1 and CDR2: SNHLY and FYNNEI. The CDR3 covers 12 residues. In DNA, the CDR3 is TGTGCCAGCACCGGGGGAGGGGAAAAACTGTTTTTT. Translating gives CASTGGGEKLFF.

This sequence joins TRBV27 and TRBJ1-5, with TRBD1 as a possible D gene (5 bases). V lost 5 bases, J lost 3 bases, and 11 bases lay in between. Germline CDR1 and CDR2: MNHEY and SMNVEV (reference sequence). The CDR3 loop spans 14 amino acids. CDR3 protein: CASSVTGPNQPQHF. The CDR3 bases are TGTGCCAGCAGTGTAACAGGACCCAATCAGCCCCAGCATTTT.

This clone was recorded a few times. This sample includes further DNA sequences coding for the same CDR3. The genes are TRBV4-3 and TRBJ1-1, with TRBD1 matching 9 bases. Per the germline V gene, CDR1 is LGHNA and CDR2 is YSLEER. V lost 1 base, J lost 1 base, and 1 base stayed unmatched. CDR3 size: 15 residues. In nucleotides, the CDR3 is TGCGCCAGCAGCCAAGTGGGACAGGGGAACACTGAAGCTTTCTTT. Its protein product is CASSQVGQGNTEAFF.

V is TRBV5-1 and J is TRBJ1-6; 8 bases agree with TRBD1. From germline, CDR1 is SGHRS and CDR2 YFSETQ. This CDR3 is built from 14 residues. After removal of 4 bases from V and 10 bases from J, the junction contained 7 bases not matched to a gene. The chain's CDR3 is CASSQDRERSPLHF. The DNA for the CDR3 is TGCGCCAGCAGCCAGGACAGGGAACGGTCACCCCTCCACTTT.

This clone has just one count. V and J are TRBV11-2 and TRBJ2-5, with a tentative D call TRBD2 (6 bases). This CDR3 contains 15 residues. Trimming left V 3 bases short and J 5 bases short, with 16 bases between. Germline V CDR1 and CDR2: SGHAT, FQNNGV. The CDR3 spells CASSLSGGTPETQYF. The CDR3 DNA sequence: TGTGCCAGCAGCTTGAGTGGGGGGACCCCGGAGACCCAGTACTTC.

The chain is built from TRBV5-6 and TRBJ2-7, with D possibly matching TRBD1 (6 bases). The CDR3 loop spans 15 amino acids. Germline loops: CDR1 SGHDT, CDR2 YYEEEE. V was trimmed by 0 bases and J by 2 bases, leaving 12 bases between them. The CDR3 reads CASSLGPGETYEQYF. CDR3 sequence (DNA): TGTGCCAGCAGCTTGGGGCCAGGGGAAACCTACGAGCAGTACTTC.

The gene calls are TRBV12-5 and TRBJ1-1; no clear D. Germline V CDR1 and CDR2: LGHNT, FRNRAP. V was clipped by 3 bases and J by 5 bases, with 7 bases between them. This CDR3 comprises 12 residues. CDR3 DNA sequence: TGTGCTAGTGGTTTTCGGGAGACTGAAGCTTTCTTT. As protein: CASGFRETEAFF.

J is TRBJ1-6 and V is TRBV18; weak D call: TRBD1 (5 bases). The CDR3 is 16 amino acids. Trimming shortened V by 2 bases and J by 7 bases, and 15 bases separated the two germline ends. The V gene's germline CDR1 is KGHSH and CDR2 LQKENI. CDR3 bases: TGTGCCAGCTCACCATTCCTCGGGGAGGGGAATTCACCCCTCCACTTT. This sequence encodes CASSPFLGEGNSPLHF.

The V gene is TRBV28, the J gene TRBJ1-6, with 10 bases identical to TRBD1. Per the germline V gene, CDR1 is MDHEN and CDR2 is SYDVKM. Trimming took 2 bases from V and 7 from J; bases not matched to a gene: 8. The length of the CDR3 is 17 residues. CDR3 amino acids: CASSLILGTGANSPLHF. For the CDR3, the DNA is TGTGCCAGCAGTTTAATCTTGGGGACAGGGGCCAATTCACCCCTCCACTTT.

The chain couples TRBV7-2 to TRBJ2-1, with 9 bases fitting TRBD2. The CDR3 extends over 19 amino acids. The V gene end was trimmed by 2 bases and the J gene end by 0 bases; junction bases not matched to a gene: 11. Looked up from germline, CDR1 is SGHTA and CDR2 is FQGNSA. The CDR3 reads CASSLRNSGSKSSYNEQFF. The CDR3 nucleotides are TGTGCCAGCAGCTTAAGGAATAGCGGGAGCAAGAGCTCCTACAATGAGCAGTTCTTC.

Concerning this clone: Compared with germline, one end of the junction differs, possibly owing to a read error. The V and J genes are TRBV7-9 and TRBJ1-2; tentative D call: TRBD1 (6 bases). The germline gives CDR1 SEHNR, CDR2 FQNEAQ (reference sequence). The CDR3 contains 15 residues. The CDR3 loop is CSSSLEGLGAQGYTF. The CDR3 DNA follows: TGTTCCAGCAGCTTAGAAGGACTGGGGGCGCAGGGCTACACCTTC.

The J gene is TRBJ2-2, the V gene TRBV9; 7 positions match TRBD1. After removal of 1 base from V and 6 bases from J, the junction contained 3 bases not matched to a gene. The CDR3 sequence is 14 residues long. CDR1 SGDLS and CDR2 YYNGEE come from the germline V gene. The CDR3 DNA follows: TGTGCCAGCAGCGTAAAGGGGGCGGCCGGGGAGCTGTTTTTT. It is translated as CASSVKGAAGELFF.

The chain joins TRBV10-3 to TRBJ1-3; D is undetermined. The germline gives CDR1 ENHRY, CDR2 SYGVKD. Trimming pared 5 bases from V and 0 bases from J, leaving 8 bases between. CDR3 length equals 14 residues. The CDR3 nucleotides are TGTGCCATCAGTCAGCGGACCTCTGGAAACACCATATATTTT. Translation gives CAISQRTSGNTIYF.

The sample holds one count of this clone. The V gene is TRBV28, the J gene TRBJ2-2, with D possibly matching TRBD2 (6 bases). The CDR3 length is 17 residues. Trimming shortened V by 2 bases and J by 0 bases, and 13 bases separated the two germline ends. Germline loops: CDR1 MDHEN, CDR2 SYDVKM. The CDR3 loop is CASSLVGGRSNTGELFF. CDR3 nucleotide sequence: TGTGCCAGCAGTTTAGTTGGAGGGAGGTCGAACACCGGGGAGCTGTTTTTT.

The chain joins TRBV5-6 to TRBJ2-5; 12 nucleotides line up with TRBD2. CDR3 length: 13 residues. Germline lookup yields CDR1 SGHDT and CDR2 YYEEEE. Unmatched junction bases numbered 3, after V lost 7 bases and J lost 5 bases. CDR3 coding DNA: TGTGCCAGCGGCCTAGCGGGGGGGGAGACCCAGTACTTC. Its translation is CASGLAGGETQYF.

This clone was seen only a few times. This chain connects TRBV30 to TRBJ2-3, with D possibly TRBD2 on 6 matching bases. The CDR3 contains 12 residues. Trimming took off 6 bases at V and 0 bases at J, with 7 bases between the two ends. Germline CDR1 reads GTSNPN; CDR2 reads SVGIG (reference sequence). CDR3 DNA sequence: TGTGCCTGTAGCGGTAGCACAGATACGCAGTATTTT. It yields the protein CACSGSTDTQYF.

Details on this clone: One end of the junction varies from germline; a read error may be responsible. The chain employs TRBV28 and TRBJ1-6, with D possibly being TRBD1 (6 bases). CDR1 is MDHEN, CDR2 SYDVKM, per germline. There are 15 residues in the CDR3. The CDR3 spells CASKDRGDTNSPLHF. As DNA, the CDR3 is TGTGCCAGCAAAGACAGAGGGGACACCAATTCACCCCTCCATTTT. Full variable domain (outside the CDR3, taken from reference TRBV28 and TRBJ1-6): DVKVTQSSRYLVKRTGEKVFLECVQDMDHENMFWYRQDPGLGLRLIYFSYDVKMKEKGDIPEGYSVSREKKERFSLILESASTNQTSMYLCASKDRGDTNSPLHFGNGTRLTVT.

The J gene is TRBJ2-5, the V gene TRBV29-1, with D hard to call. Germline lookup yields CDR1 SQVTM and CDR2 ANQGSEA. This CDR3 contains 12 residues. V lost 4 bases to trimming and J lost 5 bases, with 11 bases between them. The CDR3 reads CSVVGLPETQYF. DNA for the CDR3: TGCAGCGTTGTCGGTTTACCGGAGACCCAGTACTTC.

V gene TRBV25-1 combines with J gene TRBJ1-2; D remains ambiguous. V was cut by 1 base and J by 5 bases, with 11 bases left in between. The CDR3 runs to 14 residues. Germline lookup yields CDR1 MGHDK and CDR2 SYGVNS. The CDR3 loop reads CASSESHGGYGYTF. In DNA, the CDR3 is TGTGCCAGCAGTGAATCCCACGGCGGTTATGGCTACACCTTC.

The chain employs TRBV11-2 and TRBJ2-2; no definite D call. In germline, CDR1 is SGHAT, CDR2 FQNNGV. Trimming shortened V by 2 bases and J by 3 bases, and 4 bases separated the two germline ends. CDR3 size: 13 residues. The CDR3, as DNA: TGTGCCAGCAGCTTACAATACACCGGGGAGCTGTTTTTT. Its protein product is CASSLQYTGELFF.

This clone was seen only a few times. The chain recombines TRBV18 with TRBJ1-3; D ambiguous. The germline gives CDR1 KGHSH, CDR2 LQKENI. The CDR3 runs 16 residues. Trimming removed 2 bases at V and 1 base at J, with 12 bases between. CDR3 nucleotide sequence: TGTGCCAGCTCACCATATGGCGCGGGATCTGGAAACACCATATATTTT. Amino acid sequence: CASSPYGAGSGNTIYF.

The chain is built from TRBV6-5 and TRBJ1-1; 8 bases align to TRBD1. With V trimmed by 3 bases and J by 5 bases, 8 bases remained unmatched. The CDR3 is 15 amino acids. Germline CDR1 and CDR2: MNHEY and SVGAGI. The CDR3 DNA is TGTGCCAGCAGTTATGGGGACAGGTTCTTGACTGAAGCTTTCTTT. Its translation: CASSYGDRFLTEAFF.

This chain joins TRBV19 and TRBJ1-5; 8 nucleotides line up with TRBD1. This CDR3 comprises 16 residues. V dropped 8 bases and J dropped 4; count of bases not matched to a gene: 13. From germline, CDR1 is LNHDA and CDR2 SQIVND (reference sequence). This CDR3 is CASSSAGGIRNQPQHF. The CDR3 coding sequence is TGTGCCAGTTCCTCGGCAGGGGGCATTCGAAATCAGCCCCAGCATTTT.